The rows below give T cell receptor beta chains drawn from one sample of a study of T cell repertoires in cytomegalovirus infection. Via MiXCR, TCRdb re-called the reads, giving one row per CDR3 protein. This repertoire shows 150,000 or so distinct CDR3 sequences, about 20% found once; its top ten account for roughly 25%. The antigens of these receptors remain unknown. Specimen: CD8+ T cells from cultured PBMCs, collected from culture after CMV antigen stimulation. Receptor source: a human donor in good health (CMV status not recorded). Some clones in this sample may be carry-over from other donors' samples. Both conserved end residues are part of each CDR3. D genes are given only for firm matches. Size tells how often a clone was seen (once, few, many) or the class of an expanded clone, and some rows leave it out.

j_call,d_call,v_call,clone_size,cdr3_nt,cdr3_aa
TRBJ2-2,.,TRBV11-2,.,TGTGCCATCCTAAGCGGGTACACCGGGGAGCTGTTTTTT,CAILSGYTGELFF
TRBJ1-1,.,TRBV6-2/TRBV6-3,few,TGTGCCAGCGGGGGTTTTGAAGGATATACTGAAGCTTTCTTT,CASGGFEGYTEAFF
TRBJ2-2,TRBD1,TRBV7-9,.,TGTGCCAGCAGCCAGCCACAGGGGGTCGCCGGGGAGCTGTTTTTT,CASSQPQGVAGELFF
TRBJ1-4,TRBD1,TRBV7-6,few,TGTGCCAGCAGCGGCAGTGGACAGGGGGGGATAGAAAAACTGTTTTTT,CASSGSGQGGIEKLFF
TRBJ1-2,.,TRBV12-3/TRBV12-4,few,TGTGCCAGCACCGATTACGAGGGGCATGGCTACACCTTC,CASTDYEGHGYTF
TRBJ2-7,.,TRBV14,.,TGTGCCAGCCGGGGGGCAAGTTACGAGCAGTACTTC,CASRGASYEQYF
TRBJ2-3,.,TRBV27,few,TGTGCCAGCAGTCTGCCGGGTTCGACCTCCCCGGATACGCAGTATTTT,CASSLPGSTSPDTQYF
TRBJ2-3,TRBD1,TRBV6-2/TRBV6-3,few,TGTGCCAGCAGTTACCCCCCCTGGCCGGACAGGGAATCGGATACGCAGTATTTT,CASSYPPWPDRESDTQYF
TRBJ1-1,.,TRBV4-3,.,TGCGCCAGCAGCCCCGGCGGGGAGGCAAACACTGAAGCTTTCTTT,CASSPGGEANTEAFF
TRBJ1-3,.,TRBV4-1,.,TGCGCCAGCAGCCATATGACAGCCTCTGGAAACACCATATATTTT,CASSHMTASGNTIYF
TRBJ2-7,TRBD1,TRBV10-3,.,TGTGCCATCAGTGGGACAGGGGCCGGGTACGAGCAGTACTTC,CAISGTGAGYEQYF
TRBJ2-7,.,TRBV28,.,TGTGCCAGCAGCCTCTCCGGGACCTCTCGTTCCTACGAGCAGTACTTC,CASSLSGTSRSYEQYF
TRBJ1-2,.,TRBV6-2/TRBV6-3,few,TGTGCCAGCAGTTGGCGCGCCGTCGGCTACACCTTC,CASSWRAVGYTF
TRBJ1-1,.,TRBV7-9,many,TGTGCCAGCAGCCAGAGGGACACCGGGAACACTGAAGCTTTCTTT,CASSQRDTGNTEAFF
TRBJ2-7,TRBD2,TRBV12-3/TRBV12-4,few,TGTGCCAGCAGACCCAGCGGGGGGGCCTCCTACGAGCAGTACTTC,CASRPSGGASYEQYF
TRBJ1-3,.,TRBV6-5,.,TGTGCCAGCAGTTACTCAAAGGGGGGCTCTGGAAACACCATATATTTT,CASSYSKGGSGNTIYF
TRBJ2-7,.,TRBV18,few,TGTGCCAGCTCACCCATGCCCAGGGCATCCTACGAGCAGTACTTC,CASSPMPRASYEQYF
TRBJ2-5,.,TRBV7-2,.,TGTGCCAGCAGCCGAGTCACAGGGGCGGGGGAGACCCAGTACTTC,CASSRVTGAGETQYF
TRBJ2-7,.,TRBV7-2,few,TGTGCCAGCAGCTTAGCGTCCAGCTCCTACGAGCAGTACTTC,CASSLASSSYEQYF
TRBJ2-3,.,TRBV7-2,few,TGTGCCAGCAGCCGGACCTGGGACAGCGGGATAGACTCTGATTTCACAGATACGCAGTATTTT,CASSRTWDSGIDSDFTDTQYF
TRBJ1-5,TRBD1,TRBV6-6,.,TGTGCCAGCAGTGACATTAACAGGGGTGGGAGCAATCAGCCCCAGCATTTT,CASSDINRGGSNQPQHF
TRBJ2-7,.,TRBV6-2/TRBV6-3,few,TGTGCCAGCACGCTGGGGTACCCCTACGAGCAGTACTTC,CASTLGYPYEQYF
TRBJ1-1,.,TRBV20-1,few,TGCAGTGCTAGAGGCCCAAAGGAAACTGAAGCTTTCTTT,CSARGPKETEAFF
TRBJ2-7,.,TRBV7-6,.,TGTGCCAGCAGCTTAGAGGCGCGTGCGGGTCGGGGCTACGAGCAGTACTTC,CASSLEARAGRGYEQYF
TRBJ1-1,TRBD1,TRBV12-5,few,TGTGCTAGTGGTTATCAGGGGGTCCCTTCTATGAACACTGAAGCTTTCTTT,CASGYQGVPSMNTEAFF
TRBJ1-1,.,TRBV12-3/TRBV12-4,.,TGTGCCAGCCTCTCGGCGGGGAAAGCTTTCTTT,CASLSAGKAFF
TRBJ2-5,.,TRBV25-1,.,TGTGCCAGCAGTGAATATATGGGCTCTCAAGAGACCCAGTACTTC,CASSEYMGSQETQYF
TRBJ2-1,.,TRBV19,.,TGTGCCAGTAGTATGCCCCTAGCGAGTCTATTCTACAATGAGCAGTTCTTC,CASSMPLASLFYNEQFF
TRBJ1-2,.,TRBV6-8,once,TGTGCCAGCAGTTATTCGACAGGAAACTATGGCTACACCTTC,CASSYSTGNYGYTF
TRBJ1-5,.,TRBV7-8,.,TGTGCCAGCAGCTTAGAAGTACGGTATAGCAATCAGCCCCAGCATTTT,CASSLEVRYSNQPQHF
TRBJ2-7,.,TRBV7-2,few,TGTGCCAGCAGCCCGGACTTTCCCTACGAGCAGTACTTC,CASSPDFPYEQYF
TRBJ2-7,.,TRBV5-6,.,TGTGCCAGCAGCTTGACCCCGGCCAGCCCCGAGCAGTACTTC,CASSLTPASPEQYF
TRBJ1-6,TRBD1,TRBV7-2,.,TGTGCCAGCAGCCCTAGGGGGACAGGGGGCTCGATTAATTCACCCCTCCACTTT,CASSPRGTGGSINSPLHF
TRBJ2-7,.,TRBV12-3/TRBV12-4,.,TGTGCCAGCAGTTCCGAAGGCCAGGGGTTTCGCTACGAGCAGTACTTC,CASSSEGQGFRYEQYF
TRBJ1-4,.,TRBV12-3/TRBV12-4,few,TGTGCCAGCAGTCTCCGTGGTGAAAAACTGTTTTTT,CASSLRGEKLFF
TRBJ1-5,.,TRBV15,.,TGTGCCACCAGCAGAGTTGGGGCACTAAATCAGCCCCAGCATTTT,CATSRVGALNQPQHF
TRBJ1-1,.,TRBV5-5,.,TGTGCCAGCAGCTTGGTTCGAGGGACTGAAGCTTTCTTT,CASSLVRGTEAFF
TRBJ2-7,TRBD1,TRBV4-1,.,TGCGCCAGCAGCCGAGGGACAGGGGCCCGCGAGCAGTACTTC,CASSRGTGAREQYF
TRBJ1-6,.,TRBV10-3,few,TGTGCCATCAGTGAGTCCGCAGGGACCTATAATTCACCCCTCCACTTT,CAISESAGTYNSPLHF
TRBJ1-2,TRBD1,TRBV14,.,TGTGCCAGCAGCCATGCCGGGACAGATCAGTCAAGTACCTATGGCTACACCTTC,CASSHAGTDQSSTYGYTF
TRBJ2-4,TRBD1,TRBV7-3,.,TGTGCCAGCAGCTCAACGGGGACAGCGGACATTCAGTACTTC,CASSSTGTADIQYF
TRBJ1-6,.,TRBV7-6,few,TGTGCTAGCAGCTTAGGCCCAAATTCACCCCTCCACTTT,CASSLGPNSPLHF
TRBJ1-1,TRBD1,TRBV12-3/TRBV12-4,.,TGTGCCAGCAGTCCCCTCTACCTGACAGGGGTTGGCACTGAAGCTTTCTTT,CASSPLYLTGVGTEAFF
TRBJ2-1,.,TRBV4-3,.,TGCGCCAGCAGCCAAGTAGGGGGGCCCACGGTCGATGAGCCGTTCTTC,CASSQVGGPTVDEPFF
TRBJ2-3,.,TRBV4-1,.,TGCGCCAGCAGCCTGGGACTGGGTGCAGATACGCAGTATTTT,CASSLGLGADTQYF
TRBJ1-6,.,TRBV12-3/TRBV12-4,few,TGTGCCAGCAGTTTGGAGGGATATACTTCACCCCTCCACTTT,CASSLEGYTSPLHF
TRBJ2-7,TRBD2,TRBV11-1,.,TGTGCCAGCAGCTCCCAACTAGCGGGGGCCGATTACGAGCAGTACTTC,CASSSQLAGADYEQYF
TRBJ1-2,TRBD1,TRBV7-9,.,TGTGCCAGCAGCACCGGGACAGAACACCATGGCTACACCTTC,CASSTGTEHHGYTF
TRBJ1-5,TRBD1,TRBV6-2/TRBV6-3,few,TGTGCCAGCAGTTCCAGGACAGGGGGGAGCAATCAGCCCCAGCATTTT,CASSSRTGGSNQPQHF
TRBJ2-1,TRBD2,TRBV6-6,.,TGTGCCAGCAGTTTAGCGGGGGACTACAATGAGCAGTTCTTC,CASSLAGDYNEQFF
TRBJ2-7,.,TRBV7-2,.,TGTGCCAGCAGCTACGACAGCTACGAGCAGTACTTC,CASSYDSYEQYF
TRBJ1-2,.,TRBV12-3/TRBV12-4,.,TGTGCCAGCAGTGTAGGTTATGGGGAGGATAACTATGGCTACACCTTC,CASSVGYGEDNYGYTF
TRBJ1-6,.,TRBV7-2,few,TGTGCCAGCAGCTTCGAGGCCAGCTCCTATAATTCACCCCTCCACTTT,CASSFEASSYNSPLHF
TRBJ1-1,.,TRBV5-1,.,TGCGCCAGCAGCTTGGAGGGACGGATGAACACTGAAGCTTTCTTT,CASSLEGRMNTEAFF